This T cell receptor (beta chain) was identified during a study of T cell repertoires in cytomegalovirus infection. Overall study results and limits: Cumulated frequencies of public TCR beta families served to identify carriers of CMV plus the relevant HLA. Predominance within the ex vivo response was attributable to HLA-C-restricted CMV-specific TCR beta clonotypes.

This clonotype was counted a few times. The target antigen is unknown. The germline V gene encodes CDR1 MRHNA and CDR2 SNTAGT. Trimming removed 5 bases at V and 9 bases at J, with 14 bases between. The CDR3 contains 13 residues. MiXCR, applied by TCRdb to the reads, yields one record per CDR3 protein. The data show some 220,000 distinct CDR3 sequences, with approximately 6.7% seen just once and around 6.5% held by the top ten. The V gene is TRBV6-4, the J gene TRBJ2-1, with D possibly TRBD2 on 7 matching bases. Sequencing was performed on PBMCs. This TCR was recovered from a human donor in good health (CMV status not recorded). Some clones in this sample may be carry-over from other donors' samples. The CDR3 DNA sequence: TGTGCCAGCAGTAGTCGCGGGGGCAGTGAGCAGTTCTTC. It yields the protein CASSSRGGSEQFF.